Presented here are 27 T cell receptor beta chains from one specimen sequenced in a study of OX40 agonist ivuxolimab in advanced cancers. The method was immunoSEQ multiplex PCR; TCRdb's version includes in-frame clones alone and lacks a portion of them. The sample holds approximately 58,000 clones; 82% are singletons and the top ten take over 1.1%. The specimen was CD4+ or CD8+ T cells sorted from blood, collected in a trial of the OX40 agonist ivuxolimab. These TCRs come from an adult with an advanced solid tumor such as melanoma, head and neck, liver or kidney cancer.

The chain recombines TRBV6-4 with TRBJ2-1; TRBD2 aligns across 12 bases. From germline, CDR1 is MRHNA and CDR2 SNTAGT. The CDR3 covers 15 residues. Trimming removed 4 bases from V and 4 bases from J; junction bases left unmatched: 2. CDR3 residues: CASSAGTSGYNEQFF. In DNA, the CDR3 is TGTGCCAGCAGTGCGGGGACTAGCGGGTACAATGAGCAGTTCTTC.

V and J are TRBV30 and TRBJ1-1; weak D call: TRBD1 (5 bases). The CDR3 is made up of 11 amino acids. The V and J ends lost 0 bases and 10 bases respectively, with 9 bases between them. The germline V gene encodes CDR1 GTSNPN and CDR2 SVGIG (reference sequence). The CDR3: CAWSVRGVAFF. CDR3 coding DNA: TGTGCCTGGAGTGTAAGGGGAGTAGCTTTCTTT.

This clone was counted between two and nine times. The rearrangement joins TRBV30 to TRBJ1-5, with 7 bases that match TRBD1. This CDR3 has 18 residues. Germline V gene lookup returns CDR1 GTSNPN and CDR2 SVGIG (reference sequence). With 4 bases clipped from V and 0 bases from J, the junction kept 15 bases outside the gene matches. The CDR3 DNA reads TGTGCCTGGACTCCCACGGGGCAGGGGGTTAATAGCAATCAGCCCCAGCATTTT. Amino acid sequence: CAWTPTGQGVNSNQPQHF.

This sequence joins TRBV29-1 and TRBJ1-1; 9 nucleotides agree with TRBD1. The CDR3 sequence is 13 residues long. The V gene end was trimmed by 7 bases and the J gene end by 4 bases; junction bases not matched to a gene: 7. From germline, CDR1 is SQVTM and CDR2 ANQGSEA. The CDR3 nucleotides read TGCAGCGGGGGGACAGGGAAGGGCACTGAAGCTTTCTTT. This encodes CSGGTGKGTEAFF.

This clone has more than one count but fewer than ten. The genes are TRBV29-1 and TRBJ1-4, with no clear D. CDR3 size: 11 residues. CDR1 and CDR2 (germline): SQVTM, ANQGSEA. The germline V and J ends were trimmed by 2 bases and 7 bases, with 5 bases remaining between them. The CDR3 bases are TGCAGCGTTGAAAGAGGTGAAAAACTGTTTTTT. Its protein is CSVERGEKLFF.

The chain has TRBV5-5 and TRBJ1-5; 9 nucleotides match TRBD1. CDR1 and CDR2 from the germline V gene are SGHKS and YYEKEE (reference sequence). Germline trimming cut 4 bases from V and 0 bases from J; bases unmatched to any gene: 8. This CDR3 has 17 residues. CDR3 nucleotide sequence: TGTGCCAGCAGCAAGGGACAGGGAATTCGTAGCAATCAGCCCCAGCATTTT. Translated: CASSKGQGIRSNQPQHF.

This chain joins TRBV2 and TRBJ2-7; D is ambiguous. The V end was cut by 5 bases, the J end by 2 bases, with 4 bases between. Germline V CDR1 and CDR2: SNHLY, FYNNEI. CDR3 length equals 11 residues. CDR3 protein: CASSRTYEQYF. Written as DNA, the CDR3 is TGTGCCAGCAGTAGGACCTACGAGCAGTACTTC.

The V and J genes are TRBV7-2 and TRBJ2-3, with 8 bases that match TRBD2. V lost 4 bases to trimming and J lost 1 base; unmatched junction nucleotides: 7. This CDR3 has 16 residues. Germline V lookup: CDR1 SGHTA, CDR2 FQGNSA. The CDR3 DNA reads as TGTGCCAGCAGCTGGACCGGGGGGGTTGGCACAGATACGCAGTATTTT. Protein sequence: CASSWTGGVGTDTQYF.

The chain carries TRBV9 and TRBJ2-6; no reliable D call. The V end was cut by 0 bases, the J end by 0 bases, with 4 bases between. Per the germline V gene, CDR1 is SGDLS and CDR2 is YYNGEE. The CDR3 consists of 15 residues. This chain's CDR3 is CASSVAGSGANVLTF. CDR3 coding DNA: TGTGCCAGCAGCGTAGCGGGCTCTGGGGCCAACGTCCTGACTTTC.

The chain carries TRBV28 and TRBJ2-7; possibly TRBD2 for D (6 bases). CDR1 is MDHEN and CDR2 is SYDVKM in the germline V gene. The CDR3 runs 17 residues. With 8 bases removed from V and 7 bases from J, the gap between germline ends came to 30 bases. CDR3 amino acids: CASGLARTTIGGGEQYF. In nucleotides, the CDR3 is TGTGCCAGCGGCCTGGCTCGGACTACTATCGGCGGTGGGGAGCAGTACTTC.

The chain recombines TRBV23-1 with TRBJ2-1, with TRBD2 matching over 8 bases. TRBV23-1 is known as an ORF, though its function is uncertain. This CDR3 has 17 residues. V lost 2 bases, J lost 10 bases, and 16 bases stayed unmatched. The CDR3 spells CASSQQTEGLVGREQFF. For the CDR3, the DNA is TGCGCCAGCAGTCAACAAACAGAGGGACTAGTAGGACGGGAGCAGTTCTTC.

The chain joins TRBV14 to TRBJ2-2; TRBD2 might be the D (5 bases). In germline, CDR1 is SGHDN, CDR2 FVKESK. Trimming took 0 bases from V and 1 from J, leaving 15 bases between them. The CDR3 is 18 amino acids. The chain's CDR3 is CASSQDYSAEVNTGELFF. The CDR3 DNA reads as TGTGCCAGCAGCCAAGATTATTCAGCGGAGGTGAACACCGGGGAGCTGTTTTTT.

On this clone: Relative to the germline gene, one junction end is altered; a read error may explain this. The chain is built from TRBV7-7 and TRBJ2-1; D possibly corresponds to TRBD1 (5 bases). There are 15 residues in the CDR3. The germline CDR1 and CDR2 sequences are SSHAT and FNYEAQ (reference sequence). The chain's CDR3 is CASSLGAAGYSEQFF. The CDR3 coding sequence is TGTGCTAGCAGCTTAGGGGCCGCCGGCTACAGTGAGCAGTTCTTC.

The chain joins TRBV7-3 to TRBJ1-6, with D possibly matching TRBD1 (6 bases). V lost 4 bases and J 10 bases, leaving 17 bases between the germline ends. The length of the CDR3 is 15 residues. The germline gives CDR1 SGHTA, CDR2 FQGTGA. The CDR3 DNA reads TGTGCCAGCAGCTCCCAGGGGAGGGGTCGCTCACCCCTCCACTTT. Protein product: CASSSQGRGRSPLHF.

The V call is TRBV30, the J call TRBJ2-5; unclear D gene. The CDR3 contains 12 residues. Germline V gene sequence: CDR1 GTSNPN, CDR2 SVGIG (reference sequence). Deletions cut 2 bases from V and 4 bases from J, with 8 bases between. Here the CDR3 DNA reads TGTGCCTGGAGTAAGGGTGGAGAGACCCAGTACTTC. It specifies CAWSKGGETQYF.

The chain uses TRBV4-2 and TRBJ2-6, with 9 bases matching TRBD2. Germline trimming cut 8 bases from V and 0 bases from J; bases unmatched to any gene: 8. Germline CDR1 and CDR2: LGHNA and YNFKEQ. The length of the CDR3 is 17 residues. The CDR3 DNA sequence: TGTGCCAGCTCAGCGGGGGGTTTTAGCTCTGGGGCCAACGTCCTGACTTTC. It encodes CASSAGGFSSGANVLTF.

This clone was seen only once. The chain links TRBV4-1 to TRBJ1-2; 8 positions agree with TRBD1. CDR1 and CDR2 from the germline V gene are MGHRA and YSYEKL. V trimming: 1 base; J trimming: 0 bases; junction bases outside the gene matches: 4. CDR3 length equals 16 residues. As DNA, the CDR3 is TGCGCCAGCAGCCAAGGGGACAGGACGGCTAACTATGGCTACACCTTC. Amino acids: CASSQGDRTANYGYTF.

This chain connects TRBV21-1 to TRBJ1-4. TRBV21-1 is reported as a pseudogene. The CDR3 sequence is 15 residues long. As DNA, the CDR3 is TGTGCCAGCAGCCTGAGAGGGGGGAGGAATGAAAAACTGTTTTTT. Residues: CASSLRGGRNEKLFF.

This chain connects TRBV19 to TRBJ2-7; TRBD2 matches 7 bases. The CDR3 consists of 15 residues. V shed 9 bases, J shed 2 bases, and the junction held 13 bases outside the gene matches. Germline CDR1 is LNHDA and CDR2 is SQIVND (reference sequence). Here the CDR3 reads CASAPSGGSAYEQYF. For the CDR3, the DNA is TGTGCCAGCGCCCCCTCCGGGGGGTCCGCCTACGAGCAGTACTTC.

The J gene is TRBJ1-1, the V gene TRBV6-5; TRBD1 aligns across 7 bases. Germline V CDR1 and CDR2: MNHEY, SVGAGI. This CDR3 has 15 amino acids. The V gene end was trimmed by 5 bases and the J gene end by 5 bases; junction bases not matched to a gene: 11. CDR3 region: CASSRTGRGGTEAFF. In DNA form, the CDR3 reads TGTGCCAGCAGTCGGACAGGTCGTGGGGGGACTGAAGCTTTCTTT.

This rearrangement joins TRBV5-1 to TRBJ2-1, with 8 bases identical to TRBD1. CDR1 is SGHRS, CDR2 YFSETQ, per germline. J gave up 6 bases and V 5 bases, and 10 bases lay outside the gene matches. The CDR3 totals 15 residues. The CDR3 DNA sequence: TGCGCCAGCAGAATAACAATACAGGGGGGCAATGAGCAGTTCTTC. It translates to CASRITIQGGNEQFF.

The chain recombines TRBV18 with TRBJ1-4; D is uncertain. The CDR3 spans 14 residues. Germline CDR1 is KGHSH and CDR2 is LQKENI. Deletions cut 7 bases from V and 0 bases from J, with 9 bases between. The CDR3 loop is CASFAGTTNEKLFF. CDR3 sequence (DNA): TGTGCCAGCTTCGCCGGGACAACTAATGAAAAACTGTTTTTT. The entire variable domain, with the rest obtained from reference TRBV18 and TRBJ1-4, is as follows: NAGVMQNPRHLVRRRGQEARLRCSPMKGHSHVYWYRQLPEEGLKFMVYLQKENIIDESGMPKERFSAEFPKEGPSILRIQQVVRGDSAAYFCASFAGTTNEKLFFGSGTQLSVL.

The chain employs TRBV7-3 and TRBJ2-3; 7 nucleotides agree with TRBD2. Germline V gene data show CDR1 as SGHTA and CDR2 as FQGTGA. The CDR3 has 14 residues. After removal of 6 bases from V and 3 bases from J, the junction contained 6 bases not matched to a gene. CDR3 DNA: TGTGCCAGCAGACGCGGGAGTGTGACAGATACGCAGTATTTT. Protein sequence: CASRRGSVTDTQYF.

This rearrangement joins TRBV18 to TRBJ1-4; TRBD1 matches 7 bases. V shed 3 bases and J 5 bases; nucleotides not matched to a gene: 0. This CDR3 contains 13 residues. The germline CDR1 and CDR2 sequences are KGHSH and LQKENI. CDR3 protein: CASSPGQNEKLFF. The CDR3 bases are TGTGCCAGCTCACCGGGACAGAATGAAAAACTGTTTTTT.

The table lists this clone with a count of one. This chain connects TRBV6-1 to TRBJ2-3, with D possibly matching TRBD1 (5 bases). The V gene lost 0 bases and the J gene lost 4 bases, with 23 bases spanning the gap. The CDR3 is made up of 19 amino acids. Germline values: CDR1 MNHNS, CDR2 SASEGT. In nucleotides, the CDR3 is TGTGCCAGCAGTGAAGCCCGCAGGGAAGGTTTAGAATTCCCAGATACGCAGTATTTT. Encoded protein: CASSEARREGLEFPDTQYF.

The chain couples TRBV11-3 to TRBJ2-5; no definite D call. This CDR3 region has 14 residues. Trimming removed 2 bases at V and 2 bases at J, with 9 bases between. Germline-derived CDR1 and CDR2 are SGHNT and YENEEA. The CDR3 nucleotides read TGTGCCAGCAGCTTATGGTTCGCGCAAGAGACCCAGTACTTC. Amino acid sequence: CASSLWFAQETQYF.

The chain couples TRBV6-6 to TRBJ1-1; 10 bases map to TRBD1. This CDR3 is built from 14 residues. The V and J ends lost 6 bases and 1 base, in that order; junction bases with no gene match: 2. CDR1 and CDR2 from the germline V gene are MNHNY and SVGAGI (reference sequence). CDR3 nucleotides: TGTGCCAGCAGGACAGGGGGCAGGAACACTGAAGCTTTCTTT. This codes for CASRTGGRNTEAFF.